Detailed here is one T cell receptor beta chain. This sample was taken from a study of shared clonotypes between healthy human individuals. Looked up from germline, CDR1 is LNHDA and CDR2 is SQIVND (reference sequence). The V gene lost 5 bases and the J gene lost 13 bases, with 17 bases spanning the gap. The CDR3 contains 12 residues. Some clones are missing from TCRdb's copy, which holds only in-frame ones; the method was immunoSEQ multiplex PCR. This table has about 490,000 clones, around three quarters appearing once. This TCR was recovered from a woman aged 40 to 50 in good health. Some clones in this sample may be carry-over from other donors' samples. The sequenced material came from PBMCs. The J gene is TRBJ1-2, the V gene TRBV19, with D unclear. For the CDR3, the DNA is TGTGCCAGTAGTCCTCACACCGGTTGGAGCACCTTC. It encodes CASSPHTGWSTF.